This TCR beta chain was documented in a study of T cells in Graves' hyperthyroidism and ophthalmopathy. The study based diagnoses on clinical symptoms, serum thyroxine and TRAb, thyroid ultrasound and orbital computed tomography. First hyperthyroidism diagnosis is when the blood sample was obtained, before any ophthalmopathy symptoms. This clonotype has just a few counts. TCR beta CDR3 regions were amplified from RNA transcripts. A first-round RT-PCR of the TCR CDR3 used the HTBI primer set. TCRdb called the multiplex PCR reads again in MiXCR, with one record for every CDR3 protein. The sample has 730,000 or so distinct CDR3 sequences; around 20% are singletons. V was cut by 5 bases and J by 2 bases, with 9 bases left in between. This CDR3 comprises 13 residues.

The gene calls are TRBV12-3 or TRBV12-4 and TRBJ2-5; tentative D call: TRBD2 (6 bases). The material sequenced was blood. This receptor was obtained from a woman aged 45-59 years with Graves' hyperthyroidism that later progressed to Graves' ophthalmopathy. CDR3 nucleotide sequence: TGTGCCAGCAGTCCGGAGGGACAAGAGACCCAGTACTTC. It encodes CASSPEGQETQYF.